The sequence of this T cell receptor (beta chain) was determined in a study of blood T cell repertoires in COVID-19 (dated by TCRdb to 2020 to 2022). In terms of the full investigation: Collaborator samples came from the United States, Italy and Spain and covered acute and convalescent phases of COVID-19. The material from the prospective study consisted of cDNA or gDNA derived from T cells, B-cell-depleted T cells, or PBMCs. Subjects who had been exposed to COVID-19, were actively infected with it, or had recovered from it provided the deeply sampled blood TCRbeta repertoires that made up the dataset. The repertoires were released in a freely available public database intended as a resource for research on the immune response to SARS-CoV-2. Samples were obtained from the ongoing ImmuneRACE study (first 160 participants) and from over 1,000 subjects provided by 6 global collaborators. The sample metadata nearly always contained a de-identified subject ID, COVID-19 status, age in years and sex. Where available, HLA class I and class II types were taken from metadata supplied by the sample provider and were not determined by assay-based typing. Overall results and qualifications from the work: The quantity of clinical and demographic metadata differed by source and by participant and was supplied without curation.

The CDR3 holds 14 amino acids from the cysteine to the phenylalanine. The read is trimmed to its CDR3 DNA, 42 bases read in frame from base 1. CDR1 and CDR2 are drawn from the germline V gene (reference sequence): SGHNT, YYREEE. Trimming takes 7 bases off V and 6 bases off J; junction bases not matched to a gene: 10. TCRbeta CDR3 regions were amplified from genomic DNA using the immunoSEQ Assay, a bias-controlled multiplex PCR. Per the authors' processing: The number of nucleated cells in each sample was estimated by amplification of reference gene primers within the assay. To quantify the absolute abundance of each unique TCRbeta CDR3 rearrangement, sequence reads were collapsed and filtered. For each sample, productive Simpson clonality was calculated as the square root of Simpson's diversity index over productive rearrangements. TCRdb provides this immuneACCESS table in a form limited to in-frame rearrangements. Some clones are lacking; in checked studies, under half of them reflect an unresolved V gene, and why the rest are absent is not known. Clonal size and the V and J genes are those of that table, whereas D and trimming came from the DNA. The sample table shows some 280,000 clones, and around 81% are seen once. The top ten clones comprise about 4% of the sample.

Whole blood was collected in K2EDTA tubes by collaborating institutions according to the institutions' own protocols. For TCRbeta analysis, collaborator samples were shipped as frozen whole blood, as isolated PBMCs, or as DNA extracted from either sample type. A remark on this clone: This receptor's antigen is unknown. Base qualities are not provided; no much larger clone lies one nucleotide away.

Sequencing used peripheral blood. The chain is assembled from TRBV5-4 and TRBJ1-2; 9 bases in the junction line up with TRBD1. The sequence came from a woman aged 45-65 years with active or convalescent COVID-19. The encoded CDR3 is CASRPGTGLNGYTF. The bases read TGTGCCAGCCGTCCCGGGACAGGGTTGAATGGCTACACCTTC.